The clone carrying this TCR beta chain occurred many times. The sample belongs to a study of regulatory T cells in long-lasting Graves disease. The time point denotes: newly diagnosed GD, antithyroid drugs for less than 3 months. With RNA extracted from PBMCs as input, the TCR library was made. Germline CDR1 reads SQVTM; CDR2 reads ANQGSEA. The CDR3 runs to 13 residues. Trimming stripped 6 bases from V and 3 bases from J, with 13 bases between. Both iRepertoire HTBI primers and Arm-PCR of CDR3 regions were used to build the TCR beta libraries. One entry per CDR3 protein results from TCRdb running MiXCR on the multiplex PCR reads. The sample includes 400,000 to 450,000 distinct CDR3 sequences, around 17% of them seen just once. This sample was also put to use in a study of T cells in Graves' hyperthyroidism and ophthalmopathy. That study reports: Using the HTBI primer set, a first-round RT-PCR was run on the TCR CDR3.

The material was peripheral blood mononuclear cells (PBMCs), obtained at new diagnosis, from a patient treated with antithyroid drugs. The receptor was isolated from a woman younger than 45 with Graves disease. This chain uses TRBV29-1 with TRBJ2-3; maybe TRBD2 (6 bases). Written as DNA, the CDR3 is TGCAGCGTCTGGGGGGAGAGAACAGATACGCAGTATTTT. Protein: CSVWGERTDTQYF.